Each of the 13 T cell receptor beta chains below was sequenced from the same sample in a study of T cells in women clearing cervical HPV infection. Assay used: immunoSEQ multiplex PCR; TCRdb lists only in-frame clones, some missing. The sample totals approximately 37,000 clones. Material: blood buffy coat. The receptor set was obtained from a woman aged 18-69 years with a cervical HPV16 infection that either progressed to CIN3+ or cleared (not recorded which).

CDR3 sequence reads: CSARDGGYENSPLHF. The sequenced CDR3 bases are TGCAGTGCTAGAGATGGGGGGTACGAGAATTCACCC. J is TRBJ1-6 and V is TRBV20-1, with D maybe TRBD1 (5 bases). The read ends 3 residues shy of where the CDR3 ends; the end is completed using the germline J gene. The CDR3 contains 15 residues. V lost 0 bases and J 7 bases, leaving 13 bases between the germline ends. From germline, CDR1 is DFQATT and CDR2 SNEGSKA (reference sequence).

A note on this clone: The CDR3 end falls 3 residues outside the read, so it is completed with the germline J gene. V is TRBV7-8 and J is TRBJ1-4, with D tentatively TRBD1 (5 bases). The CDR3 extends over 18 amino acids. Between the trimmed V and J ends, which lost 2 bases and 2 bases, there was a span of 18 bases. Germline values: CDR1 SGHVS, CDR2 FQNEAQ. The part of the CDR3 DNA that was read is TGTGCCAGCAGCTTATTTGGGACGGGGGGGGACACTAATGAAAAA. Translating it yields CASSLFGTGGDTNEK. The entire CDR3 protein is CASSLFGTGGDTNEKLFF.

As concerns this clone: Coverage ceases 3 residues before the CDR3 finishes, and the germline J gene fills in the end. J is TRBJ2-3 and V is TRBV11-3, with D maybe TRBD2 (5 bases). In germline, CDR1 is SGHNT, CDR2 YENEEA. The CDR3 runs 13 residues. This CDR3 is CASSSEGNQPQYF. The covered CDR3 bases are TGTGCCAGCAGCTCCGAGGGCAATCAGCCG. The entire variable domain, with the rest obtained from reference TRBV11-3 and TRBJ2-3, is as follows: EAGVVQSPRYKIIEKKQPVAFWCNPISGHNTLYWYLQNLGQGPELLIRYENEEAVDDSQLPKDRFSAERLKGVDSTLKIQPAELGDSAVYLCASSSEGNQPQYFGPGTRLTVL.

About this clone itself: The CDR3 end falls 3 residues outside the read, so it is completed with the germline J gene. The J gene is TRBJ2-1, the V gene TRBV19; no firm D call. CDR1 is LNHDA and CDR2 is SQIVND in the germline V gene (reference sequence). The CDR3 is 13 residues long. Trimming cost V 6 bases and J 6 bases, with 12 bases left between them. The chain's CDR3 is CASSLSLSNEQFF. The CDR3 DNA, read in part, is TGTGCCAGTAGCCTTTCACTATCCAATGAG.

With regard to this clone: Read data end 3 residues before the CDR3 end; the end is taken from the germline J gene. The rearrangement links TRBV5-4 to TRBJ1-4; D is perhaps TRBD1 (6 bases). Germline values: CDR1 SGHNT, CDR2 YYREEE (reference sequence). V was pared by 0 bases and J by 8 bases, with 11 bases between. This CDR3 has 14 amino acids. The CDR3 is CASSLGAGEEKLFF. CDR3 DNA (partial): TGTGCCAGCAGCTTGGGGGCAGGGGAAGAAAAA.

Here the CDR3 reads CSVEDYSNYGYTF. CDR3 bases read: TGCAGCGTTGAAGATTACTCTAACTATGGC. This chain links TRBV29-1 with TRBJ1-2; unclear D gene. The read ends 3 residues early relative to the CDR3; the germline J gene fills the gap. V was shortened by 0 bases and J by 0 bases, with 5 bases between the two germline ends. Germline loops: CDR1 SQVTM, CDR2 ANQGSEA. The CDR3 loop spans 13 amino acids.

The CDR3 loop reads CASSLSGTGHGYTF. CDR3 bases read: TGTGCCAGCAGCTTAAGTGGGACAGGGCATGGC. The rearrangement links TRBV7-2 to TRBJ1-2, with 9 bases that match TRBD1. The read ends 3 residues shy of where the CDR3 ends; the end is completed using the germline J gene. The CDR3 covers 14 residues. The V gene end was trimmed by 2 bases and the J gene end by 6 bases; junction bases not matched to a gene: 4. The V gene's germline CDR1 is SGHTA and CDR2 FQGNSA.

CDR3 bases read: TGTGCCAGTAGTCCGCAGACAGGAACCTATGGC. The encoded protein is CASSPQTGTYG. The full CDR3 protein is CASSPQTGTYGYTF. V is TRBV19 and J is TRBJ1-2; perhaps TRBD1 as D (6 bases). Sequencing ends 3 residues short of the CDR3 end; the germline J gene provides the rest. This CDR3 contains 14 residues. Germline V gene lookup returns CDR1 LNHDA and CDR2 SQIVND (reference sequence). V gave up 5 bases and J gave up 4 bases, with 14 bases separating them.

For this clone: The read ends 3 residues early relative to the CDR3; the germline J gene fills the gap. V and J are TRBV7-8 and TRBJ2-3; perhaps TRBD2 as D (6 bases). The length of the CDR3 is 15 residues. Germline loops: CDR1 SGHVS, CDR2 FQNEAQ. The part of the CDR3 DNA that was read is TGTGCCAGCAGCCTCCTGAGGAGGGGAAGGCAGCCG. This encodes CASSLLRRGRQP. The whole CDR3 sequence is CASSLLRRGRQPQYF.

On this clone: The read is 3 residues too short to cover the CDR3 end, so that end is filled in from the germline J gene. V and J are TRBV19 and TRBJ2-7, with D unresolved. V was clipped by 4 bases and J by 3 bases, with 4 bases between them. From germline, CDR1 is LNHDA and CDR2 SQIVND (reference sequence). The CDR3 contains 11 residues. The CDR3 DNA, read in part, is TGTGCCAGTAGTACAGGCTACGAG. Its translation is CASSTGYE. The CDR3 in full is CASSTGYEQYF.

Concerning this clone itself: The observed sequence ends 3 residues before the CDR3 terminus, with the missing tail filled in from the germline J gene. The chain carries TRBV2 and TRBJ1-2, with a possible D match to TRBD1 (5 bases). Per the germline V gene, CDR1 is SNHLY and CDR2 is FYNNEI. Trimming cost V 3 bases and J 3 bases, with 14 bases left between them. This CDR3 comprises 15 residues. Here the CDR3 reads CASSDPTVVDYGYTF. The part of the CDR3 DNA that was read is TGTGCCAGCAGTGACCCGACAGTAGTCGACTATGGC.

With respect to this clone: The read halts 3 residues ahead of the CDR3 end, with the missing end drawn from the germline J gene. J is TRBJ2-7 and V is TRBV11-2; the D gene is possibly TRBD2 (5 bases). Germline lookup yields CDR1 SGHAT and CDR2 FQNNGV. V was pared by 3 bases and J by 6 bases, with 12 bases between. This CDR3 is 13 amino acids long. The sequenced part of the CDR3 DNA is TGTGCCAGCAGCTTGACTACCTTTGGCGAG. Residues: CASSLTTFGE. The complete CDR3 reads CASSLTTFGEQYF.

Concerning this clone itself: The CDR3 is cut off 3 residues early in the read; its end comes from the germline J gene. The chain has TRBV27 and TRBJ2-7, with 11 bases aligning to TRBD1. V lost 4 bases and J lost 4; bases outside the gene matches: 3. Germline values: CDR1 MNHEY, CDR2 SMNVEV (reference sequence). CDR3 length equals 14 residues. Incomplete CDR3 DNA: TGTGCCAGCAGTTACGGGACAGGGGGTTACGAG. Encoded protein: CASSYGTGGYE. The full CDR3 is CASSYGTGGYEQYF.